Shown below are 24 T cell receptor beta chains from a single sample sequenced in a study of Ad26.COV2.S vaccination and SARS-CoV-2 variants. Treatment here: 19 received Ad26.COV2.S at low or high dose, single or two shots; 5 received placebo; per-sample allocation not given. Material that was analyzed had been drawn on day 63 after the first vaccine or placebo injection. Data came from immunoSEQ multiplex PCR; TCRdb stores just in-frame clones and leaves some out. The sample lists about 440,000 clones, around 88% occurring once. The source was peripheral blood, collected in a trial of Ad26.COV2.S vaccine versus placebo. These receptors all stem from a person aged 18-65 years who received the Ad26.COV2.S COVID-19 vaccine or a placebo.

This chain links TRBV9 with TRBJ2-1, with 10 bases aligning to TRBD2. CDR1 and CDR2 from the germline V gene are SGDLS and YYNGEE. The CDR3 spans 15 residues. The trim removed 1 base at V and 7 bases at J, leaving 5 bases unmatched. The CDR3 loop is CASSVYPSGSNEQFF. The CDR3 coding sequence is TGTGCCAGCAGCGTATACCCTAGCGGGAGTAATGAGCAGTTCTTC. Full variable domain (missing parts from reference TRBV9 and TRBJ2-1): DSGVTQTPKHLITATGQRVTLRCSPRSGDLSVYWYQQSLDQGLQFLIQYYNGEERAKGNILERFSAQQFPDLHSELNLSSLELGDSALYFCASSVYPSGSNEQFFGPGTRLTVL.

The table lists this clone with a few counts. The chain carries TRBV6-2 or TRBV6-3 and TRBJ1-4; D gene uncertain. The CDR3 is 14 amino acids. V was pared by 5 bases and J by 6 bases, with 13 bases between. The germline V gene encodes CDR1 MNHEY and CDR2 SVGEGT. CDR3 residues: CASSTRTIDEKLFF. CDR3 nucleotides: TGTGCCAGCAGTACTCGGACGATTGATGAAAAACTGTTTTTT.

Regarding this clone: The identical CDR3 is also encoded by other nucleotide sequences in the sample. This chain connects TRBV6-5 to TRBJ1-1; no reliable D call. V was cut by 2 bases and J by 1 base, with 5 bases left in between. Germline CDR1 MNHEY, CDR2 SVGAGI. CDR3 length: 13 amino acids. The CDR3 bases are TGTGCCAGCAGTTACACCCAGAACACTGAAGCTTTCTTT. Translated: CASSYTQNTEAFF.

CDR3 amino acids: CASSRGTASAYEQYF. In DNA form, the CDR3 reads TGTGCCAGCAGTCGTGGGACAGCCTCGGCCTACGAGCAGTACTTC. The chain couples TRBV6-5 to TRBJ2-7; 7 bases agree with TRBD1. J was trimmed by 2 bases and V by 5 bases; bases with no gene match: 9. The CDR3 is made up of 15 amino acids. In germline, CDR1 is MNHEY, CDR2 SVGAGI.

In the case of this clone: The sample holds other DNA sequences that translate to the same CDR3. The chain's CDR3 is CASSEWGADNYGYTF. For the CDR3, the DNA is TGTGCCAGCAGTGAATGGGGGGCGGATAACTATGGCTACACCTTC. V is TRBV25-1 and J is TRBJ1-2; weak D call: TRBD1 (6 bases). Trimming took off 1 base at V and 1 base at J, with 10 bases between the two ends. The CDR3 extends over 15 amino acids. Germline V lookup: CDR1 MGHDK, CDR2 SYGVNS.

V and J are TRBV27 and TRBJ2-1; D may be TRBD1 (5 bases). V lost 2 bases and J 14 bases, leaving 13 bases between the germline ends. Germline V gene sequence: CDR1 MNHEY, CDR2 SMNVEV (reference sequence). This CDR3 region has 12 residues. The CDR3 reads CASSLPQGEEFF. The DNA for the CDR3 is TGTGCCAGCAGTTTACCCCAGGGCGAGGAGTTCTTC.

This clone was recorded once. Other DNA sequences in the same sample also yield this CDR3. This chain joins TRBV3-1 (or the pseudogene TRBV3-2) and TRBJ1-5; D unclear. The length of the CDR3 is 13 residues. Trimming took 0 bases from V and 6 from J, leaving 6 bases between them. Germline assignment: CDR1 LGHDT and CDR2 YNNKEL (reference sequence). The CDR3, as DNA: TGTGCCAGCAGCCAAGATCGTGGTCAGCCCCAGCATTTT. The encoded protein is CASSQDRGQPQHF.

The chain recombines TRBV7-3 with TRBJ2-1, with TRBD2 matching 10 bases. The CDR3 contains 21 residues. Trimming at V came to 2 bases and at J to 0 bases, leaving 16 bases not matched to a gene. Germline lookup yields CDR1 SGHTA and CDR2 FQGTGA. CDR3 bases: TGTGCCAGCAGCTTACTCCCAATGCTAGCGGGAGATTCTTTCTCCTACAATGAGCAGTTCTTC. It codes for CASSLLPMLAGDSFSYNEQFF.

In DNA, the CDR3 is TGTGCCAGCGGGTTCCCGAACACCGGGGAGCTGTTTTTT. Translation: CASGFPNTGELFF. The V gene is TRBV6-5, the J gene TRBJ2-2; D not certain. Germline V gene data show CDR1 as MNHEY and CDR2 as SVGAGI. CDR3 length equals 13 residues. Trimming cost V 8 bases and J 0 bases, with 7 bases left between them.

This clone is a singleton in its sample. The chain couples TRBV29-1 to TRBJ2-1; tentative D call: TRBD2 (5 bases). CDR3 length: 13 amino acids. Germline V gives CDR1 SQVTM, CDR2 ANQGSEA. V lost 4 bases and J lost 7, with 14 bases in between. The CDR3 DNA reads as TGCAGCGTTGGGGGTAACGGGGTTAATGAGCAGTTCTTC. Translation gives CSVGGNGVNEQFF.

The chain joins TRBV11-2 to TRBJ2-7; 7 positions match TRBD2. Trimming removed 3 bases from V and 4 bases from J; junction bases left unmatched: 9. The CDR3 totals 15 residues. Germline assignment: CDR1 SGHAT and CDR2 FQNNGV. The CDR3: CASSLFGGSLYEQYF. CDR3 bases: TGTGCCAGCAGCTTGTTTGGCGGGAGTCTTTACGAGCAGTACTTC.

V usage is TRBV20-1 and J usage is TRBJ2-7; the match to TRBD2 covers 8 bases. The V gene end was trimmed by 3 bases and the J gene end by 2 bases; junction bases not matched to a gene: 9. The CDR3 is 15 residues long. CDR1 DFQATT and CDR2 SNEGSKA come from the germline V gene (reference sequence). The CDR3 DNA is TGCAGTGCTAGTAAGGGACTAGAAGGGACCTACGAGCAGTACTTC. Amino acids: CSASKGLEGTYEQYF.

This clone is a singleton in its sample. V gene TRBV10-3 combines with J gene TRBJ2-7, with 8 bases aligning to TRBD1. CDR1 and CDR2 (germline): ENHRY, SYGVKD. After removal of 7 bases from V and 4 bases from J, the junction contained 3 bases not matched to a gene. CDR3 length: 12 amino acids. The CDR3 spells CAINTGGYEQYF. CDR3 nucleotide sequence: TGTGCCATCAATACAGGGGGGTACGAGCAGTACTTC.

The chain has TRBV10-3 and TRBJ2-1, with a weak D call TRBD2 (6 bases). The CDR3 consists of 16 residues. Germline CDR1 reads ENHRY; CDR2 reads SYGVKD. Trimming cost V 3 bases and J 7 bases, with 19 bases left between them. The CDR3 DNA follows: TGTGCCATCAGTGAAGATCGGGGAGGAATAGTAAATGAGCAGTTCTTC. Its protein is CAISEDRGGIVNEQFF.

The genes are TRBV28 and TRBJ1-2; 8 bases align to TRBD1. V dropped 4 bases and J dropped 0; count of bases not matched to a gene: 7. Germline loops: CDR1 MDHEN, CDR2 SYDVKM. CDR3 length equals 16 residues. CDR3 sequence reads: CASSSTGGPTNYGYTF. The CDR3 coding sequence is TGTGCCAGCAGTTCAACAGGGGGTCCAACTAACTATGGCTACACCTTC.

The chain has TRBV11-3 and TRBJ2-2, with D tentatively TRBD1 (6 bases). Per the germline V gene, CDR1 is SGHNT and CDR2 is YENEEA. There are 16 residues in the CDR3. V was clipped by 0 bases and J by 0 bases, with 8 bases between them. The CDR3 DNA follows: TGTGCCAGCAGCTTAGAGGGGGCATCGAACACCGGGGAGCTGTTTTTT. Protein sequence: CASSLEGASNTGELFF.

This clone came up a few times. The chain joins TRBV11-2 to TRBJ2-2; 8 bases fit TRBD2. The V and J ends lost 2 bases and 4 bases, in that order; junction bases with no gene match: 3. CDR3 size: 15 residues. Germline V CDR1 and CDR2: SGHAT, FQNNGV. In DNA form, the CDR3 reads TGTGCCAGCAGCTTATTTGCGGGAGGCACCGGGGAGCTGTTTTTT. Its protein product is CASSLFAGGTGELFF.

The gene calls are TRBV5-1 and TRBJ2-7, with 8 bases fitting TRBD1. Per the germline V gene, CDR1 is SGHRS and CDR2 is YFSETQ. The CDR3 consists of 15 residues. V shed 2 bases, J shed 6 bases, and the junction held 10 bases outside the gene matches. CDR3 DNA: TGCGCCAGCAGCTTCGGACAGGGTATTAGCCCCGAGCAGTACTTC. It codes for CASSFGQGISPEQYF.

The chain links TRBV4-3 to TRBJ2-2; 8 nucleotides match TRBD2. Germline V gene lookup returns CDR1 LGHNA and CDR2 YSLEER. The V segment lost 2 bases and the J segment 0 bases; nucleotides outside the gene matches: 5. This CDR3 spans 17 amino acids. The CDR3 nucleotides read TGCGCCAGCAGCCAATCGGGCGGGAGGTCGAACACCGGGGAGCTGTTTTTT. Translated: CASSQSGGRSNTGELFF.

The chain couples TRBV5-1 to TRBJ1-4; D call uncertain. Per germline, CDR1 SGHRS and CDR2 YFSETQ. The V and J ends lost 5 bases and 5 bases respectively, with 10 bases between them. This CDR3 comprises 13 residues. The CDR3, as DNA: TGCGCCAGCAGGGACGAACTGAATGAAAAACTGTTTTTT. Its protein is CASRDELNEKLFF.

This chain uses TRBV5-1 with TRBJ2-7; D gene uncertain. Trimming took off 4 bases at V and 2 bases at J, with 16 bases between the two ends. CDR3 length: 15 amino acids. Germline V gene data show CDR1 as SGHRS and CDR2 as YFSETQ. The CDR3 loop is CASSKSMSTPYEQYF. CDR3 bases: TGCGCCAGCAGCAAATCAATGTCTACACCCTACGAGCAGTACTTC.

V usage is TRBV5-1 and J usage is TRBJ1-2; 10 nucleotides line up with TRBD1. Trimming cost V 4 bases and J 6 bases; bases outside gene matches: 6. The CDR3 runs 14 residues. In germline, CDR1 is SGHRS, CDR2 YFSETQ. The DNA of the CDR3 is TGCGCCAGCAGCGGGACAGGGGCCGGACATGGCTACACCTTC. This encodes CASSGTGAGHGYTF.

The CDR3, as DNA: TGCAGCGTTGTCAGGGGCCGGTACGAGCAGTACTTC. It translates to CSVVRGRYEQYF. The chain carries TRBV29-1 and TRBJ2-7; TRBD1 is a possible D gene (6 bases). Germline CDR1 SQVTM, CDR2 ANQGSEA. Between the trimmed V and J ends, which lost 4 bases and 4 bases, there was a span of 11 bases. The CDR3 loop spans 12 amino acids.

DNA of the CDR3: TGTGCCTGGAGTAGTCCGGGACAGTACAATCAGCCCCAGCATTTT. Translation: CAWSSPGQYNQPQHF. This chain links TRBV30 with TRBJ1-5; TRBD1 matches 7 bases. Germline assignment: CDR1 GTSNPN and CDR2 SVGIG (reference sequence). J was trimmed by 3 bases and V by 2 bases; bases with no gene match: 7. The CDR3 sequence is 15 residues long.